The next 26 T cell receptor beta chains were all read from a single sample in a study of OX40 agonist ivuxolimab in advanced cancers. The repertoire was sequenced with immunoSEQ multiplex PCR; TCRdb's copy has only in-frame clones and lacks some. Of roughly 47,000 clones listed, about 89% are singletons. The material sequenced was CD4+ or CD8+ T cells sorted from blood, taken in a trial of the OX40 agonist ivuxolimab. All receptors come from an adult with an advanced solid tumor such as melanoma, head and neck, liver or kidney cancer.

Sample share makes this clone medium-sized. This chain joins TRBV7-6 and TRBJ1-1; D is perhaps TRBD1 (6 bases). V was cut by 2 bases and J by 4 bases, with 11 bases left in between. Germline V gene data show CDR1 as SGHVS and CDR2 as FNYEAQ. The CDR3 extends over 14 amino acids. The CDR3: CASSLSQGITEAFF. CDR3 nucleotides: TGTGCCAGCAGCTTATCGCAGGGGATCACTGAAGCTTTCTTT.

Notes on this clone: A junction end diverges from the germline sequence, so it may reflect a read error. The chain carries TRBV4-1 and TRBJ2-1; D is undetermined. The CDR3 is 8 amino acids. Germline V gives CDR1 MGHRA, CDR2 YSYEKL. CDR3 sequence reads: CASSPQIF. The CDR3 region has the DNA TGCGCCAGCAGCCCGCAGATCTTC.

The J gene is TRBJ1-2, the V gene TRBV6-5; no definite D call. The V end was cut by 2 bases, the J end by 7 bases, with 5 bases between. The germline V gene has CDR1 MNHEY and CDR2 SVGAGI. The CDR3 spans 11 residues. CDR3 amino acids: CASSYASGYTF. CDR3 nucleotides: TGTGCCAGCAGTTACGCTTCTGGCTACACCTTC.

This CDR3 is CASSLRGSGTDTQYF. CDR3 DNA: TGTGCCAGCAGCCTCCGGGGAAGCGGCACAGATACGCAGTATTTT. The chain carries TRBV7-3 and TRBJ2-3; the D gene is possibly TRBD2 (5 bases). This CDR3 is 15 amino acids long. V was pared by 5 bases and J by 1 base, with 13 bases between. Germline V gene sequence: CDR1 SGHTA, CDR2 FQGTGA.

Only a few counts were recorded for this clone. The V and J genes are TRBV19 and TRBJ1-5; D perhaps matches TRBD1 (5 bases). The CDR3 length is 14 residues. Germline V gene sequence: CDR1 LNHDA, CDR2 SQIVND (reference sequence). V was pared by 4 bases and J by 7 bases, with 14 bases between. The CDR3 DNA sequence: TGTGCCAGTAGTACAAGAGGGGCTGGGCAGCCCCAGCATTTT. Translating gives CASSTRGAGQPQHF.

The chain has TRBV11-2 and TRBJ1-3; D gene unclear. Germline CDR1 is SGHAT and CDR2 is FQNNGV. The CDR3 runs to 16 residues. The V end was cut by 1 base, the J end by 3 bases, with 13 bases between. This chain's CDR3 is CASSLAGTTLGNTIYF. The DNA of the CDR3 is TGTGCCAGCAGCTTAGCCGGCACCACTCTTGGAAACACCATATATTTT.

The chain joins TRBV10-3 to TRBJ2-7, with D perhaps assigned TRBD1 or TRBD2 (5 bases each). Germline assignment: CDR1 ENHRY and CDR2 SYGVKD. The V and J ends lost 8 bases and 2 bases respectively, with 10 bases between them. The length of the CDR3 is 12 residues. Written as DNA, the CDR3 is TGTGCCATCGGGGACGGAGCCTACGAGCAGTACTTC. Protein sequence: CAIGDGAYEQYF.

This clone is classed as medium-sized (0.01 to 0.1%). The chain joins TRBV7-9 to TRBJ1-2; D possibly corresponds to TRBD1 (5 bases). This CDR3 is built from 15 residues. Looked up from germline, CDR1 is SEHNR and CDR2 is FQNEAQ (reference sequence). The V end lost 3 bases, the J end lost 1 base, and 12 bases lay between the germline ends. CDR3 amino acids: CASSLSWGDNYGYTF. Here the CDR3 DNA reads TGTGCCAGCAGCTTGTCATGGGGGGATAACTATGGCTACACCTTC.

The chain has TRBV7-9 and TRBJ2-7; D possibly corresponds to TRBD1 (5 bases). CDR3 length: 12 amino acids. Trimming removed 7 bases from V and 7 bases from J, with 14 bases in between. Germline V gene data show CDR1 as SEHNR and CDR2 as FQNEAQ (reference sequence). The CDR3 DNA sequence: TGTGCCAGCATAGGCAGGGCGCGGGAGCAGTACTTC. This gives the protein CASIGRAREQYF.

The V call is TRBV14, the J call TRBJ1-4, with D tentatively TRBD1 (5 bases). Germline V CDR1 and CDR2: SGHDN, FVKESK. Deletions cut 0 bases from V and 8 bases from J, with 13 bases between. This CDR3 has 15 amino acids. DNA of the CDR3: TGTGCCAGCAGCCAAGACAGGGAGGTTAAGGAAAAACTGTTTTTT. It yields the protein CASSQDREVKEKLFF.

This clone was observed a few times. This chain's CDR3 is CASSPTGIASNEKLFF. As DNA, the CDR3 is TGTGCCAGCAGCCCGACAGGGATCGCTTCTAATGAAAAACTGTTTTTT. The V call is TRBV16, the J call TRBJ1-4; 7 bases are a match to TRBD1. The germline CDR1 and CDR2 sequences are KGHSY and FQNENV. Trimming cost V 4 bases and J 3 bases; bases outside gene matches: 8. The CDR3 runs 16 residues. The variable domain in full, completed from reference TRBV16 and TRBJ1-4, reads GEEVAQTPKHLVRGEGQKAKLYCAPIKGHSYVFWYQQVLKNEFKFLISFQNENVFDETGMPKERFSAKCLPNSPCSLEIQATKLEDSAVYFCASSPTGIASNEKLFFGSGTQLSVL.

The gene calls are TRBV6-5 and TRBJ1-2; D is perhaps TRBD1 (5 bases). The germline V gene has CDR1 MNHEY and CDR2 SVGAGI. The CDR3 runs 13 residues. Trimming removed 2 bases from V and 4 bases from J, with 8 bases in between. Written as DNA, the CDR3 is TGTGCCAGCAGTTACGGGGCCAGCTATGGCTACACCTTC. It is translated as CASSYGASYGYTF.

The DNA of the CDR3 is TGTGCCAGCAGTTTTGCAGGCTCTGGAAACACCATATATTTT. It specifies CASSFAGSGNTIYF. The gene calls are TRBV27 and TRBJ1-3; no definite D call. The CDR3 has 14 residues. Per the germline V gene, CDR1 is MNHEY and CDR2 is SMNVEV (reference sequence). Trimming shortened V by 3 bases and J by 0 bases, and 6 bases separated the two germline ends.

The rearrangement links TRBV19 to TRBJ1-2; 8 bases are a match to TRBD1. The V gene end was trimmed by 4 bases and the J gene end by 6 bases; junction bases not matched to a gene: 7. Germline V gene lookup returns CDR1 LNHDA and CDR2 SQIVND (reference sequence). CDR3 length: 14 residues. The CDR3 sequence: CASSTNPGGDGYTF. CDR3 sequence (DNA): TGTGCCAGTAGTACCAACCCAGGGGGCGATGGCTACACCTTC.

The chain employs TRBV9 and TRBJ2-3; 8 nucleotides line up with TRBD2. Germline lookup yields CDR1 SGDLS and CDR2 YYNGEE. After removal of 4 bases from V and 4 bases from J, the junction contained 14 bases not matched to a gene. This CDR3 is built from 17 residues. CDR3 residues: CASSSSFGERESDTQYF. DNA of the CDR3: TGTGCCAGCAGCTCTAGCTTCGGAGAGCGGGAGTCAGATACGCAGTATTTT.

V usage is TRBV9 and J usage is TRBJ2-1; no reliable D call. V gave up 0 bases and J gave up 5 bases, with 6 bases separating them. This CDR3 has 13 residues. Germline V CDR1 and CDR2: SGDLS, YYNGEE. The CDR3 DNA reads as TGTGCCAGCAGCGTAGACCCAGACAATGAGCAGTTCTTC. Protein: CASSVDPDNEQFF.

The J gene is TRBJ1-6, the V gene TRBV6-6; 7 positions match TRBD1. CDR1 is MNHNY, CDR2 SVGAGI, per germline (reference sequence). The CDR3 has 15 residues. With V trimmed by 2 bases and J by 10 bases, 8 bases remained unmatched. CDR3: CASSYNRGLGSPLHF. The CDR3 nucleotides are TGTGCCAGCAGTTACAACAGGGGCCTGGGGTCACCCCTCCACTTT.

This chain connects TRBV9 to TRBJ1-2; D uncertain. The CDR3 is 15 residues long. Trimming removed 3 bases at V and 1 base at J, with 13 bases between. Germline CDR1 SGDLS, CDR2 YYNGEE. CDR3 sequence reads: CASSERELINYGYTF. The CDR3 nucleotides read TGTGCCAGCAGCGAACGGGAGCTGATTAACTATGGCTACACCTTC.

This chain uses TRBV27 with TRBJ1-4, with D perhaps matching TRBD1 (5 bases). This CDR3 region has 14 residues. V was trimmed by 2 bases and J by 3 bases, leaving 7 bases between them. Germline CDR1 and CDR2: MNHEY and SMNVEV (reference sequence). The CDR3 sequence: CASSLRGSNEKLFF. DNA of the CDR3: TGTGCCAGCAGTTTAAGGGGTTCTAATGAAAAACTGTTTTTT.

The rearrangement links TRBV7-3 to TRBJ2-2; possibly TRBD2 for D (6 bases). Germline CDR1 reads SGHTA; CDR2 reads FQGTGA. V shed 3 bases and J shed 0 bases, with 11 bases lying between them. This CDR3 region has 16 residues. CDR3 nucleotide sequence: TGTGCCAGCAGCTTCCTACTAGCCCCGAACACCGGGGAGCTGTTTTTT. Translated, it gives CASSFLLAPNTGELFF.

This clone was picked up a small number of times. The chain has TRBV27 and TRBJ2-3; 15 nucleotides match TRBD2. The CDR3 is made up of 17 amino acids. The V gene end was trimmed by 5 bases and the J gene end by 0 bases; junction bases not matched to a gene: 3. Germline CDR1 is MNHEY and CDR2 is SMNVEV (reference sequence). The CDR3: CASSTGLAGGSTDTQYF. DNA of the CDR3: TGTGCCAGCAGTACAGGACTAGCGGGAGGGAGCACAGATACGCAGTATTTT.

The chain joins TRBV6-5 to TRBJ2-3, with D perhaps TRBD2 (5 bases). From germline, CDR1 is MNHEY and CDR2 SVGAGI. Trimming removed 6 bases from V and 2 bases from J, with 15 bases in between. The length of the CDR3 is 15 residues. The CDR3 nucleotides read TGTGCCAGCAGCGAGGGTGGGATCTACACAGATACGCAGTATTTT. Protein sequence: CASSEGGIYTDTQYF.

V and J are TRBV19 and TRBJ1-6; D is possibly TRBD1 (6 bases). The V gene's germline CDR1 is LNHDA and CDR2 SQIVND (reference sequence). Trimming pared 5 bases from V and 9 bases from J, leaving 11 bases between. The CDR3 sequence is 13 residues long. The CDR3 reads CASSEGGSSPLHF. The DNA of the CDR3 is TGTGCCAGTAGTGAGGGGGGAAGTTCACCCCTCCACTTT. The full variable domain, completed using reference TRBV19 and TRBJ1-6, is DGGITQSPKYLFRKEGQNVTLSCEQNLNHDAMYWYRQDPGQGLRLIYYSQIVNDFQKGDIAEGYSVSREKKESFPLTVTSAQKNPTAFYLCASSEGGSSPLHFGNGTRLTVT.

The CDR3: CASSLTLAGEPDTQYF. The CDR3, as DNA: TGTGCCAGCAGCTTAACGTTGGCGGGGGAGCCAGATACGCAGTATTTT. The gene calls are TRBV7-2 and TRBJ2-3; 7 positions agree with TRBD2. CDR1 and CDR2 (germline): SGHTA, FQGNSA. CDR3 length: 16 residues. Trimming cost V 2 bases and J 4 bases; bases outside gene matches: 9.

On this clone itself: One junction end does not reproduce the germline sequence, and a read error may be involved. The V call is TRBV5-5, the J call TRBJ1-2; no reliable D call. CDR3 length equals 15 residues. The germline V gene has CDR1 SGHKS and CDR2 YYEKEE (reference sequence). The CDR3, as DNA: TGCGCCAGCAGCCAACCCAGGCTTAGATTCTGGGGCTACACCTTC. Protein product: CASSQPRLRFWGYTF.

The gene calls are TRBV7-9 and TRBJ2-3; perhaps TRBD2 as D (5 bases). The germline V and J ends were trimmed by 5 bases and 1 base, with 10 bases remaining between them. Germline V gives CDR1 SEHNR, CDR2 FQNEAQ (reference sequence). The CDR3 spans 14 residues. In nucleotides, the CDR3 is TGTGCCAGCAGCCCTTTTAGCGGCACAGATACGCAGTATTTT. It encodes CASSPFSGTDTQYF.